This TCR beta chain stems from a study of cytomegalovirus exposure and HLA in healthy donors. Worth noting for this clone: Its antigen is as yet unknown.

This CDR3 spans 14 amino acids. The V gene's germline CDR1 is MGHRA and CDR2 YSYEKL. V gave up 0 bases and J gave up 9 bases, with 14 bases separating them. General observations from the study: Among the most significant clusters, several appeared linked to common viral pathogens in a later analysis. It was reported in a later analysis that an Asian-associated ancestry cluster showed fewer N-insertions than the approximately 670-donor mean.

When sampled, the donors appeared nominally healthy, though they likely had unrecorded immune exposures. PCR primers comprised 60 Vbeta and 13 Jbeta primers. In the original analysis: Later work found approximately 87 million unique TCR beta chains, with 9.5 million to 11 million shared. The table came from immunoSEQ multiplex PCR; TCRdb's copy has only in-frame clones and leaves some out. That table is the source of V, J and clone size, and D and trimming were worked out from the DNA. The table lists over 150,000 clones, 68% of them singletons. This TCR was sampled from a man aged 45-65 years in good health and CMV-seronegative. The rearrangement links TRBV4-1 to TRBJ1-2; maybe TRBD1 (5 bases). Specimen: PBMCs. CDR3 coding DNA: TGCGCCAGCAGCCAAGATCGGGGGGAGGTTAGCTACACCTTC. This gives the protein CASSQDRGEVSYTF.